This T cell receptor (beta chain) derives from a study of human T cells and chemical hapten exposure. It was the library that attached unique molecular identifiers to individual cDNA molecules. Each CDR3 protein is one row after TCRdb ran MiXCR on the RACE reads. The sample has approximately 73,000 distinct CDR3 sequences, approximately 10% seen once; the top ten hold approximately 1.5%. Indicated time point: patch test 1, 2 weeks after DPC sensitization. Sample treatment: therapeutic diphenylcyclopropenone sensitization with weekly scalp DPC. Germline CDR1 is SQVTM and CDR2 is ANQGSEA. The CDR3 spans 13 residues. The V end lost 6 bases, the J end lost 7 bases, and 18 bases lay between the germline ends.

The sample in question was whole blood, obtained in connection with sensitization to the hapten diphenylcyclopropenone (DPC). The receptor was derived from a woman between 50 and 59 years old with alopecia areata. Some clones in this sample may be carry-over from other donors' samples. V usage is TRBV29-1 and J usage is TRBJ1-1; D gene unclear. The CDR3, as DNA: TGCAGCGTCGATTTCGGGAGGCTGGGTGAAGCTTTCTTT. It specifies CSVDFGRLGEAFF.